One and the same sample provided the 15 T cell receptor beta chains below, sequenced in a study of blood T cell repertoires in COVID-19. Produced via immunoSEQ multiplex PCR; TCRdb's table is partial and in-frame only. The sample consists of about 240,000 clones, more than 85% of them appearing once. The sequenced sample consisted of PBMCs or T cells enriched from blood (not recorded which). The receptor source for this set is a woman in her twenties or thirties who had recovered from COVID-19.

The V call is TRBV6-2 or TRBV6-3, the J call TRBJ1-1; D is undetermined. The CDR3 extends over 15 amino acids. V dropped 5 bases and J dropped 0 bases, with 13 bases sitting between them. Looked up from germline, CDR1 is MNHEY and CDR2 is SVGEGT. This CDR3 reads CASSGPSQMNTEAFF. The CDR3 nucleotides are TGTGCCAGCAGTGGCCCGTCACAGATGAACACTGAAGCTTTCTTT.

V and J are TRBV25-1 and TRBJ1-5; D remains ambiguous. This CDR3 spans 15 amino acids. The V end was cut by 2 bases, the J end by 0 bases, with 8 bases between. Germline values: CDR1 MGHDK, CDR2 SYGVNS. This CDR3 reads CASSEGHGSNQPQHF. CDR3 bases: TGTGCCAGCAGTGAAGGTCACGGTAGCAATCAGCCCCAGCATTTT.

The CDR3 spells CASSLGQGGYTEAFF. For the CDR3, the DNA is TGTGCCAGCAGCTTAGGGCAGGGGGGATACACTGAAGCTTTCTTT. J is TRBJ1-1 and V is TRBV7-9; 7 bases align to TRBD1. V shed 1 base and J 3 bases; nucleotides not matched to a gene: 5. CDR1 is SEHNR, CDR2 FQNEAQ, per germline (reference sequence). This CDR3 is 15 amino acids long.

The CDR3 nucleotides are TGTGCCAGCAGAACTAGCGGGACCTACGAGCAGTACTTC. This translates into CASRTSGTYEQYF. The rearrangement uses TRBV27 and TRBJ2-7; TRBD2 aligns across 10 bases. The germline V gene encodes CDR1 MNHEY and CDR2 SMNVEV (reference sequence). With 6 bases clipped from V and 2 bases from J, the junction kept 1 base outside the gene matches. The CDR3 loop spans 13 amino acids.

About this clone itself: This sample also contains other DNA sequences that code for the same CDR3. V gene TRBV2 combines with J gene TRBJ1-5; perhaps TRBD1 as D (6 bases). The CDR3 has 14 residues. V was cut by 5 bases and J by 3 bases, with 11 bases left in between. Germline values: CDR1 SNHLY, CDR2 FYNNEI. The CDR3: CASSPGQSNQPQHF. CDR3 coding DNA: TGTGCCAGCAGTCCTGGACAGTCCAATCAGCCCCAGCATTTT.

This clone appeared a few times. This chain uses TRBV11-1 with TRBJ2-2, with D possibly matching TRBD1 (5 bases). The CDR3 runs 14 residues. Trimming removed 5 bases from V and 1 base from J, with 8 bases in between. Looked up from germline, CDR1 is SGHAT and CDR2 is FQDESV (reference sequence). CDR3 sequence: CASSPGQNTGELFF. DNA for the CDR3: TGTGCCAGCAGCCCCGGACAGAACACCGGGGAGCTGTTTTTT.

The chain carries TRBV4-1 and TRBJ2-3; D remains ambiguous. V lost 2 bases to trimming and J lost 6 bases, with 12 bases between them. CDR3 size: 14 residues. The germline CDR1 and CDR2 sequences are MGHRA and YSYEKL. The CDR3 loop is CASSQPLEKDTQYF. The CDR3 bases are TGCGCCAGCAGCCAACCTCTAGAGAAGGATACGCAGTATTTT.

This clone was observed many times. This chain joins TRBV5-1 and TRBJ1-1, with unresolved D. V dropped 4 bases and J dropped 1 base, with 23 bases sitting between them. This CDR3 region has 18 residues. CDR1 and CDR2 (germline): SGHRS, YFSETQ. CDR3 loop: CASSTREPHSLPNTEAFF. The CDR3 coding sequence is TGCGCCAGCAGCACCCGGGAACCCCACTCTCTTCCGAACACTGAAGCTTTCTTT.

The CDR3 nucleotides are TGTGCCAGCAGCCTATCTCGGACAGGGGGCAATGGCTACACCTTC. Amino acids: CASSLSRTGGNGYTF. V and J are TRBV14 and TRBJ1-2; TRBD1 aligns across 11 bases. The CDR3 totals 15 residues. J gave up 6 bases and V 4 bases, and 7 bases lay outside the gene matches. Germline V gene data show CDR1 as SGHDN and CDR2 as FVKESK.

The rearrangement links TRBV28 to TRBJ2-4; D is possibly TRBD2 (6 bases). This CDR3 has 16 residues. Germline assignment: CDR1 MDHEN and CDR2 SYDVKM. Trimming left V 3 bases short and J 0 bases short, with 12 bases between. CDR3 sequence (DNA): TGTGCCAGCAGTTTGTCCAGGGACTTAGCCAAAAACATTCAGTACTTC. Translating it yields CASSLSRDLAKNIQYF.

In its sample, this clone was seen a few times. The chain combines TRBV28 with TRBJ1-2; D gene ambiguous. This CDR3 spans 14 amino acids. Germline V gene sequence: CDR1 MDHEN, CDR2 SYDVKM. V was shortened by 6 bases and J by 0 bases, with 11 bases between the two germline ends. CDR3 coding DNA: TGTGCCAGCAGGGCCGGCGGGCCTAACTATGGCTACACCTTC. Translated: CASRAGGPNYGYTF.

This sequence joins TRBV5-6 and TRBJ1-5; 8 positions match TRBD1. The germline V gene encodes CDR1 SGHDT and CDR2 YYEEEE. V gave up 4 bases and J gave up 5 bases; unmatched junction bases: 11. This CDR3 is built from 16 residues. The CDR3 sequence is CASSLWTGREYQPQHF. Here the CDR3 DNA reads TGTGCCAGCAGCCTCTGGACAGGGAGAGAGTATCAGCCCCAGCATTTT.

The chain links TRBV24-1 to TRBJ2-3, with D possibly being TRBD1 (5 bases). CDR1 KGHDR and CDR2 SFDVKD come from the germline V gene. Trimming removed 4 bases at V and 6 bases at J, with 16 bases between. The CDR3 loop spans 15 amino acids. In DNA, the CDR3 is TGTGCCACCAGTGACCAGGGCGGCCCCAATGATACGCAGTATTTT. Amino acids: CATSDQGGPNDTQYF.

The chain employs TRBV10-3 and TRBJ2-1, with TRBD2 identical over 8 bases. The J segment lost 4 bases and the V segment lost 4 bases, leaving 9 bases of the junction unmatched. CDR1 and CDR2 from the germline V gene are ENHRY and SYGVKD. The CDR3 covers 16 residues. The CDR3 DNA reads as TGTGCCATCAGTGCCGGGGTAGCGGGATATTACAATGAGCAGTTCTTC. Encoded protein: CAISAGVAGYYNEQFF.

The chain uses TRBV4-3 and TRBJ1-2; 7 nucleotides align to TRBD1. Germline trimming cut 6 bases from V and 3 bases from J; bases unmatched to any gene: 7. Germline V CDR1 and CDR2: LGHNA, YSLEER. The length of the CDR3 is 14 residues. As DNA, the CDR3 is TGCGCCAGCAGTGACACCGGGACAGACTATGGCTACACCTTC. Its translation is CASSDTGTDYGYTF.